This TCR beta chain was identified during a study of molecular identifiers for immune sequencing clone quantification. Many counts were recorded for this clonotype. The germline V gene has CDR1 MDHEN and CDR2 SYDVKM. V lost 4 bases, J lost 6 bases, and 14 bases stayed unmatched. The CDR3 contains 17 residues. TCRdb ran MiXCR on the PCR reads and lists one entry per CDR3 protein. This table holds 100,000 or so distinct CDR3 sequences, around 37% found once. V usage is TRBV28 and J usage is TRBJ2-3; TRBD1 agrees at 9 bases. This TCR came from a human donor in good health. Some libraries in this study had Jurkat cell RNA spiked in. Input material: naive CD8+ T cells from blood, with Jurkat cell RNA spiked in. Subset indicated: FACS-sorted CD8+CD4-CCR7+CD45RA+ naive T cells. CDR3 bases: TGTGCCAGCAGTTACCGCGAACCGGGACAGGGATCGGATACGCAGTATTTT. Protein product: CASSYREPGQGSDTQYF.